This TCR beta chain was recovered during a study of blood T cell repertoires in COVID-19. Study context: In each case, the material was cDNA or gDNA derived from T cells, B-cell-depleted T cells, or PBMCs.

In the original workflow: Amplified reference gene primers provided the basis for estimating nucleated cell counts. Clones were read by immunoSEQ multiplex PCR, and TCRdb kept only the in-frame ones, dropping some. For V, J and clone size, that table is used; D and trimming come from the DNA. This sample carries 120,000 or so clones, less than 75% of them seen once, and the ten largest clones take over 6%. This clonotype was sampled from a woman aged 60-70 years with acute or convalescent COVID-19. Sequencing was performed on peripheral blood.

CDR3 amino acids: CASSQEDSYGYTF. Here the CDR3 DNA reads TGTGCCAGCAGCCAAGAAGACAGCTATGGCTACACCTTC. The chain joins TRBV4-2 to TRBJ1-2, with D tentatively TRBD1 (5 bases). Deletions cut 0 bases from V and 4 bases from J, with 6 bases between. The CDR3 length is 13 residues. Germline loops: CDR1 LGHNA, CDR2 YNFKEQ.